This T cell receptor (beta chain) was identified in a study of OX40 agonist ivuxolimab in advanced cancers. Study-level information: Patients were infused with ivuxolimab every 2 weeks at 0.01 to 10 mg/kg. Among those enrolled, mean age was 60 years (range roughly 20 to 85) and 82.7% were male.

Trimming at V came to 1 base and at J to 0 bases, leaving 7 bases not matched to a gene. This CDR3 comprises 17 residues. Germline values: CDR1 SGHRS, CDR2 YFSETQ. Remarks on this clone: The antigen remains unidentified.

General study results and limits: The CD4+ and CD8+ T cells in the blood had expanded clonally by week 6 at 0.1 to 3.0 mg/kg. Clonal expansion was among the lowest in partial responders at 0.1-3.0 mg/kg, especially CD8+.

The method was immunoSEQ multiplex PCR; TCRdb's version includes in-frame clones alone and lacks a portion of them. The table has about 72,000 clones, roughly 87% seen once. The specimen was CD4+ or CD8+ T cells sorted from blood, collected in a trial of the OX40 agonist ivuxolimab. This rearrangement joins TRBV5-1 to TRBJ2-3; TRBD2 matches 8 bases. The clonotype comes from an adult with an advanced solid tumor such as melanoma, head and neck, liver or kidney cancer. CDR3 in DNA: TGCGCCAGCAGCTTGCGTCTCGGGGGGGATAGCACAGATACGCAGTATTTT. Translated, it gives CASSLRLGGDSTDTQYF.